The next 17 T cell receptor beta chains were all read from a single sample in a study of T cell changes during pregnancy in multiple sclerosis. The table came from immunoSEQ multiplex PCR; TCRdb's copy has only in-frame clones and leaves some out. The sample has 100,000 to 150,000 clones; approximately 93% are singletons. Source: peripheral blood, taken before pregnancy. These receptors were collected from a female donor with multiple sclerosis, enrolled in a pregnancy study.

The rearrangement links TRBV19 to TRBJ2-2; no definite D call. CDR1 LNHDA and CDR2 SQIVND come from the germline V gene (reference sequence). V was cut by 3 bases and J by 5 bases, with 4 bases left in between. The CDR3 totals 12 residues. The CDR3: CASSIGTGELFF. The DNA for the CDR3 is TGTGCCAGTAGTATCGGGACCGGGGAGCTGTTTTTT. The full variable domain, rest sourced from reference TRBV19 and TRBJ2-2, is DGGITQSPKYLFRKEGQNVTLSCEQNLNHDAMYWYRQDPGQGLRLIYYSQIVNDFQKGDIAEGYSVSREKKESFPLTVTSAQKNPTAFYLCASSIGTGELFFGEGSRLTVL.

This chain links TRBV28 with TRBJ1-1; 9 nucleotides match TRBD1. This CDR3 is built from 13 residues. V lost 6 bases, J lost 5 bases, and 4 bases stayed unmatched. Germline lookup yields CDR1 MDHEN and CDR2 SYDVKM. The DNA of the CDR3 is TGTGCCAGCAGGGAACAGGGGGCTACTGAAGCTTTCTTT. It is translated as CASREQGATEAFF.

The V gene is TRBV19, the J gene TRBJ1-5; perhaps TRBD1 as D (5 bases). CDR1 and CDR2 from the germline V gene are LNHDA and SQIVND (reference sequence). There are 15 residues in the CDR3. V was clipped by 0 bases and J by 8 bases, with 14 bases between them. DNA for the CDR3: TGTGCCAGTAGTATAGATCGGTGGACAATCAAGCCCCAGCATTTT. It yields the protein CASSIDRWTIKPQHF. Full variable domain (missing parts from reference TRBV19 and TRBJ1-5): DGGITQSPKYLFRKEGQNVTLSCEQNLNHDAMYWYRQDPGQGLRLIYYSQIVNDFQKGDIAEGYSVSREKKESFPLTVTSAQKNPTAFYLCASSIDRWTIKPQHFGDGTRLSIL.

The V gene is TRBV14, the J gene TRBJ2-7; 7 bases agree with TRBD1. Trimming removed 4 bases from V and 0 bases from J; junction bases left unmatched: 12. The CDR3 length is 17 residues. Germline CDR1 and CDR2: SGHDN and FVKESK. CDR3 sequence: CASSPDQRQGSSYEQYF. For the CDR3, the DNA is TGTGCCAGCAGCCCAGACCAACGACAGGGCAGCTCCTACGAGCAGTACTTC.

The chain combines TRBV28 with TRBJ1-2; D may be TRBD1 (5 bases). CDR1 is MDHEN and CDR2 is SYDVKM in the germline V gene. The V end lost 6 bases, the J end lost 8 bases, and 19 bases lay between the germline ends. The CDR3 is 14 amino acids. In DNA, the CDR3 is TGTGCCAGCAGAGTCGGGGGAGCCGTGGGCGGCTACACCTTC. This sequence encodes CASRVGGAVGGYTF.

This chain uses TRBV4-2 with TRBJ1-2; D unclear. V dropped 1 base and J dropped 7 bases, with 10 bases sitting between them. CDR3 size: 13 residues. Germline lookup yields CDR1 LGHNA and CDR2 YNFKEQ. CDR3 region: CASSQVAPAGYTF. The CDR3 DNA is TGTGCCAGCAGCCAAGTCGCGCCCGCTGGCTACACCTTC.

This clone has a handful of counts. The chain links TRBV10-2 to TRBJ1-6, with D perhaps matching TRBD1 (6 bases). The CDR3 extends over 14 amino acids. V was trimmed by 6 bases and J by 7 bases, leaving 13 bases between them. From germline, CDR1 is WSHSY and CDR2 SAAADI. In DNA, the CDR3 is TGCGCCAGCAGCGGGGGGCCCATCAATTCACCCCTCCACTTT. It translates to CASSGGPINSPLHF.

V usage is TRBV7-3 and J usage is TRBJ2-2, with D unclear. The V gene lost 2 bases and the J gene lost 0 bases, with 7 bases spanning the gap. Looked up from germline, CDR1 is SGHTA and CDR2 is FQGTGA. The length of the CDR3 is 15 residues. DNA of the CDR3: TGTGCCAGCAGCTTATCTGGAGCGAACACCGGGGAGCTGTTTTTT. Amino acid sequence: CASSLSGANTGELFF.

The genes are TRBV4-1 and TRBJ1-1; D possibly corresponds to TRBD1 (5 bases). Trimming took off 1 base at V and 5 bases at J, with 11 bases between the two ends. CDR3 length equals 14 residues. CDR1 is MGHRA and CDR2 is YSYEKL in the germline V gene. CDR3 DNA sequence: TGCGCCAGCAGCCAAGGGAGGGGAGATACTGAAGCTTTCTTT. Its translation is CASSQGRGDTEAFF.

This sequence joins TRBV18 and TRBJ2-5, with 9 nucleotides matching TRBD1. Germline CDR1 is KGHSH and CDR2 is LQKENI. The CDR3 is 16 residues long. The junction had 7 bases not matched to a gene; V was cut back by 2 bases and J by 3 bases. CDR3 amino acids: CASSPGTGSEKETQYF. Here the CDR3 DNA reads TGTGCCAGCTCACCAGGGACAGGGTCTGAAAAAGAGACCCAGTACTTC.

For the CDR3, the DNA is TGTGCCAGTAGTACCCCCAGGGGAGCGGGGGGCTCCTACAATGAGCAGTTCTTC. It translates to CASSTPRGAGGSYNEQFF. The chain combines TRBV19 with TRBJ2-1, with 9 bases matching TRBD2. Germline loops: CDR1 LNHDA, CDR2 SQIVND (reference sequence). The CDR3 contains 18 residues. J lost 0 bases, V lost 4 bases, and 10 bases had no gene match.

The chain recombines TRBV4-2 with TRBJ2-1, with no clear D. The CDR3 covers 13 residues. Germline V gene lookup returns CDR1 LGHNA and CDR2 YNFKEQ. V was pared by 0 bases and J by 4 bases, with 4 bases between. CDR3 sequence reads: CASSQESYNEQFF. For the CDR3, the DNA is TGTGCCAGCAGCCAAGAATCATACAATGAGCAGTTCTTC.

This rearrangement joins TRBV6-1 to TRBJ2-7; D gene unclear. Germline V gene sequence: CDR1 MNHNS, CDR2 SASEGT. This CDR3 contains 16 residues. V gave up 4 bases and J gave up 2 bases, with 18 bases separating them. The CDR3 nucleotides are TGTGCCAGCAGTGTGTCCGGCCAGGCGAGAACCTACGAGCAGTACTTC. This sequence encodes CASSVSGQARTYEQYF.

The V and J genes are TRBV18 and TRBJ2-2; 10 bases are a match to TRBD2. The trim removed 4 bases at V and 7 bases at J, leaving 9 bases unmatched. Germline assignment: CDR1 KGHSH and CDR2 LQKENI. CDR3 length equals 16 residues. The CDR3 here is CASSQGTSVWSGELFF. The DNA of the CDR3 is TGTGCCAGCTCACAAGGGACTAGCGTGTGGAGCGGGGAGCTGTTTTTT.

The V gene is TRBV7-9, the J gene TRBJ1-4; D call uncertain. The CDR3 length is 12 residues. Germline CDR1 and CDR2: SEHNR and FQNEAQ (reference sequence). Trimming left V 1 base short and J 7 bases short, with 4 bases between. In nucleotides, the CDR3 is TGTGCCAGCAGCTTAGGAGGTGAAAAACTGTTTTTT. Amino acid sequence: CASSLGGEKLFF.

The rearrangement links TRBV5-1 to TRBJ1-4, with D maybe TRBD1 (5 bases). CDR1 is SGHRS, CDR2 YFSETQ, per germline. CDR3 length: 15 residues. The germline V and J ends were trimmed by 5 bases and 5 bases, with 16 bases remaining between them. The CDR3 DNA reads TGCGCCAGCAGTCTAGGGGAGGGGCGCAATGAAAAACTGTTTTTT. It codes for CASSLGEGRNEKLFF.

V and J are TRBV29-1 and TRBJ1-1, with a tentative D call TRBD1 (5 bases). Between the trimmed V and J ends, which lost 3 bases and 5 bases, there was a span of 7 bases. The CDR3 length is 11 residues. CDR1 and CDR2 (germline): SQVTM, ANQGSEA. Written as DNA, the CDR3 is TGCAGCGTTGACAGGGTTACTGAAGCTTTCTTT. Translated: CSVDRVTEAFF.